This T cell receptor beta chain was sequenced in a study of cytomegalovirus exposure and HLA in healthy donors. Regarding the study as a whole: According to the study, 160 or so TCR beta chains were cytomegalovirus-associated. Rare sequences made up most TCRs, while some public TCRs were found in many donors.

As for this clone: Its antigen is undetermined.

The donors formed part of the 120-subject validation cohort, distinct from the roughly 600-subject first cohort. Clones were sequenced by immunoSEQ multiplex PCR, and TCRdb holds only the in-frame ones, with some missing. The sample has about 63,000 clones; 89% are singletons. With V trimmed by 5 bases and J by 6 bases, 8 bases remained unmatched. This CDR3 is 13 amino acids long. Germline CDR1 SQVTM, CDR2 ANQGSEA. The genes are TRBV29-1 and TRBJ2-7; TRBD1 agrees at 9 bases. The sample consisted of PBMCs. The receptor was isolated from a woman between 18 and 29 years old in good health and CMV-seronegative. CDR3 nucleotides: TGCAGCGTTACCGGGACAGGGATGACCGAGCAGTACTTC. Protein product: CSVTGTGMTEQYF.